This T cell receptor (beta chain) was recovered during a study of blood T cell repertoires in COVID-19. The CDR3 has 14 residues. V dropped 6 bases and J dropped 0 bases, with 11 bases sitting between them. Per the germline V gene, CDR1 is SEHNR and CDR2 is FQNEAQ (reference sequence). TCRdb keeps only in-frame clones here, not all; method: immunoSEQ multiplex PCR. This sample carries over 200,000 clones, over 80% of them seen once, and the ten largest clones take around 5.1%. The chain is built from TRBV7-9 and TRBJ2-5; weak D call: TRBD1 (5 bases). The sequence came from a human donor in a cohort sampled during active COVID-19. The specimen was peripheral blood. The CDR3: CASRRRVDQETQYF. For the CDR3, the DNA is TGTGCCAGCAGGCGCAGGGTGGACCAAGAGACCCAGTACTTC.